The clone carrying this TCR beta chain showed up just a few times. Its antigen is undetermined. Here immunoSEQ multiplex PCR was the method, and the copy in TCRdb shows in-frame clones only, minus some. This table has about 2.3 million clones, roughly 93% appearing once. The V gene end was trimmed by 1 base and the J gene end by 4 bases; junction bases not matched to a gene: 3. The length of the CDR3 is 16 residues. Germline CDR1 and CDR2: KGHSH and LQKENI. These data belong to a study of shared clonotypes between healthy human individuals. Study-level findings and limits: The study found roughly 5.3% of naive CD4 clonotypes shared across four donors.

The rearrangement joins TRBV18 to TRBJ2-2, with TRBD2 matching 10 bases. This clonotype was sampled from a man in his late teens or twenties in good health. Some clones in this sample may be carry-over from other donors' samples. The sample consisted of naive CD4+ T cells from PBMCs. As for subset: CD45RA+ positively selected. As DNA, the CDR3 is TGTGCCAGCTCACCACTAGCGGGAGGATCCACCGGGGAGCTGTTTTTT. Its translation is CASSPLAGGSTGELFF.